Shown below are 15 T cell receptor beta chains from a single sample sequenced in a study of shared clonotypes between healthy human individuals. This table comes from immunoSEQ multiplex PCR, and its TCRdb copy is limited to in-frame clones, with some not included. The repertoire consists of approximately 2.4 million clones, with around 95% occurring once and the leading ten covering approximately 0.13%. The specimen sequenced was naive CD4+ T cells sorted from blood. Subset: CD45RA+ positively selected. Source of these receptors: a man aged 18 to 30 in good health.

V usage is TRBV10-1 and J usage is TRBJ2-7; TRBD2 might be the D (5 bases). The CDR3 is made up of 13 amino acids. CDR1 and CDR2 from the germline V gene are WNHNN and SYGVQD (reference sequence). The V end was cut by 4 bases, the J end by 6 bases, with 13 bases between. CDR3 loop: CASSAASFAEQYF. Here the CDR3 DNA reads TGCGCCAGCAGTGCTGCTAGCTTCGCCGAGCAGTACTTC.

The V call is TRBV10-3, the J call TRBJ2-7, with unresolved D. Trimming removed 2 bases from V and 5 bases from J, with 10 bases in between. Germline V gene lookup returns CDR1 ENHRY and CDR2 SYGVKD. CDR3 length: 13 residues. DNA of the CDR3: TGTGCCATCAGTGAGGCTGGACGTGACGAGCAGTACTTC. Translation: CAISEAGRDEQYF.

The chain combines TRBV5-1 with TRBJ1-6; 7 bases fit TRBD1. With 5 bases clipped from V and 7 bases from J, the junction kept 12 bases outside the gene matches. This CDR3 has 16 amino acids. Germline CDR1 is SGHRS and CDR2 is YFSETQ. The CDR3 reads CASRTTSGGLNSPLHF. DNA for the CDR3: TGCGCCAGCAGGACGACCTCAGGGGGGCTGAATTCACCCCTCCACTTT.

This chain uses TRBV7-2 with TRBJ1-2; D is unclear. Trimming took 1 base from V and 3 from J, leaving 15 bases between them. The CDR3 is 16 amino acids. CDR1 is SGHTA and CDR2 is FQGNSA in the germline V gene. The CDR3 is CASSLEVGLAYYGYTF. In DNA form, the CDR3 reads TGTGCCAGCAGCTTAGAGGTCGGTCTAGCGTACTATGGCTACACCTTC. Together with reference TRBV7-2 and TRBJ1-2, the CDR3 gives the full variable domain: GAGVSQSPSNKVTEKGKDVELRCDPISGHTALYWYRQSLGQGLEFLIYFQGNSAPDKSGLPSDRFSAERTGGSVSTLTIQRTQQEDSAVYLCASSLEVGLAYYGYTFGSGTRLTVV.

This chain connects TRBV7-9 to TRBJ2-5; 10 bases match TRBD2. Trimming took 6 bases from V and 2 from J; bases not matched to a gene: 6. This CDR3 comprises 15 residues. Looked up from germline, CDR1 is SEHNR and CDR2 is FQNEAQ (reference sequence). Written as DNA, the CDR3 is TGTGCCAGCAGTACGACTAGCGGGCTACAAGAGACCCAGTACTTC. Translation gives CASSTTSGLQETQYF.

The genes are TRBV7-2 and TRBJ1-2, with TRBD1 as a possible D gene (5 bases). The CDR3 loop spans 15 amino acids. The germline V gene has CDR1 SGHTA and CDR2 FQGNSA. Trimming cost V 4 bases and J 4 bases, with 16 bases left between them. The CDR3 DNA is TGTGCCAGCAGCTCCATGGGGGGGTTAGGCTATGGCTACACCTTC. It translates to CASSSMGGLGYGYTF.

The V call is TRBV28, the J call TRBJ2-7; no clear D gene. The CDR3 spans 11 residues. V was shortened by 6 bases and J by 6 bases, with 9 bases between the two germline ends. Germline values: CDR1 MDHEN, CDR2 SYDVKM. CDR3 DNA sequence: TGTGCCAGCAGCCGAACAACCGAGCAGTACTTC. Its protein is CASSRTTEQYF.

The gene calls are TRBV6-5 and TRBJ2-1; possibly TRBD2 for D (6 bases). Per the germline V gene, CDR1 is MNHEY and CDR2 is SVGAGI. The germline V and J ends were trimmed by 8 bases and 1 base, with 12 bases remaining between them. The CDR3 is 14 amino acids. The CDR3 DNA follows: TGTGCCAGCCGGAGGGAGTTATCCTACAATGAGCAGTTCTTC. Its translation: CASRRELSYNEQFF.

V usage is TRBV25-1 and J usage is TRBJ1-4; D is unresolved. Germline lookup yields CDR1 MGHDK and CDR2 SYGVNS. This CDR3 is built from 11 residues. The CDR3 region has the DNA TGTGCTTCCGCAAAGAATGAAAAACTGTTTTTT. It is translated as CASAKNEKLFF. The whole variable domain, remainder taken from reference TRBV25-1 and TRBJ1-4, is EADIYQTPRYLVIGTGKKITLECSQTMGHDKMYWYQQDPGMELHLIHYSYGVNSTEKGDLSSESTVSRIRTEHFPLTLESARPSHTSQYLCASAKNEKLFFGSGTQLSVL.

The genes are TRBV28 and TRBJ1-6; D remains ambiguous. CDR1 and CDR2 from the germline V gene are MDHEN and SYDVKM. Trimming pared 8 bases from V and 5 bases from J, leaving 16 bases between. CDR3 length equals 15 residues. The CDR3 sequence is CASFPWRTDNSPLHF. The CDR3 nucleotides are TGTGCCAGCTTCCCTTGGCGGACGGATAATTCACCCCTCCACTTT. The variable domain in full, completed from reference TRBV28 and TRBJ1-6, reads DVKVTQSSRYLVKRTGEKVFLECVQDMDHENMFWYRQDPGLGLRLIYFSYDVKMKEKGDIPEGYSVSREKKERFSLILESASTNQTSMYLCASFPWRTDNSPLHFGNGTRLTVT.

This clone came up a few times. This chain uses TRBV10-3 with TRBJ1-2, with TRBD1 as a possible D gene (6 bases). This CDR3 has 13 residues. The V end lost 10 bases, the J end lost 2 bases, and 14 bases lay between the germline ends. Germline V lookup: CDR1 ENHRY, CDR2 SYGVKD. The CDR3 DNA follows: TGTGCCACCGGGGTTACAGGGAACTATGGCTACACCTTC. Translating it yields CATGVTGNYGYTF.

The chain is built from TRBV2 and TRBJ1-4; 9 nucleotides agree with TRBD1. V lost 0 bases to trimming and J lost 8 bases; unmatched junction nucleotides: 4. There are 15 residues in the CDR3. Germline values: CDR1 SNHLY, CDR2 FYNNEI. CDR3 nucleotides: TGTGCCAGCAGTGAAGCGGGACAGGGAAAAGAAAAACTGTTTTTT. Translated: CASSEAGQGKEKLFF.

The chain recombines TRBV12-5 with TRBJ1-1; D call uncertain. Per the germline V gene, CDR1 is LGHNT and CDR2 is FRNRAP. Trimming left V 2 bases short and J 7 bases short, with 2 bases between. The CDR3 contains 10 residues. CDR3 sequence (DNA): TGTGCTAGTGGTTTGTTTGAAGCTTTCTTT. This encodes CASGLFEAFF.

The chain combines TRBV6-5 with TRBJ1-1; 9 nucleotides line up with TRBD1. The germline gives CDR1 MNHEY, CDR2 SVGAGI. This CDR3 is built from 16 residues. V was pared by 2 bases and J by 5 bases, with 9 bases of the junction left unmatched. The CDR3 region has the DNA TGTGCCAGCAGTTACACCGGGACAGGGAAGAGAACTGAAGCTTTCTTT. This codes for CASSYTGTGKRTEAFF.

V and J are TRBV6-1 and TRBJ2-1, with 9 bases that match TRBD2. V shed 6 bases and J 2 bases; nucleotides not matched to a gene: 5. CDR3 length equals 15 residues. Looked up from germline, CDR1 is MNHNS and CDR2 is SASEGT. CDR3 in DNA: TGTGCCAGCAGCCCGATAGCGGGGGCCTACAATGAGCAGTTCTTC. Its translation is CASSPIAGAYNEQFF.